This TCR beta chain was observed in a study of graft-versus-host responses after intestinal transplantation. Study-wide background: Multivisceral, liver-intestinal, or isolated intestinal grafts went to recipients. The recipients all started with anti-thymocyte globulin induction and then took tacrolimus and steroids for roughly 3 years. Points from the study as a whole: GvH clones occurred in recipient marrow; some first appeared in ileum or blood.

The CDR3 is made up of 15 amino acids. V dropped 6 bases and J dropped 7 bases, with 22 bases sitting between them. In germline, CDR1 is MDHEN, CDR2 SYDVKM. As for this clone: Antigen: not known.

Profiling relied on immunoSEQ multiplex PCR, and the TCRdb table lists in-frame clones only, not all of them. The data show 150,000 or so clones, about nine tenths seen once. The sequence derives from a human donor who received an intestinal transplant. The material sequenced was unstimulated CD4+ T cells sorted from spleen or lymph node cells, taken before intestinal transplant. The V gene is TRBV28, the J gene TRBJ2-7, with a tentative D call TRBD1 (6 bases). The CDR3 sequence is CASRLEDQGRREQYF. The DNA of the CDR3 is TGTGCCAGCAGACTTGAGGACCAGGGGAGAAGGGAGCAGTACTTC. Supplemented by reference TRBV28 and TRBJ2-7, the full variable domain reads DVKVTQSSRYLVKRTGEKVFLECVQDMDHENMFWYRQDPGLGLRLIYFSYDVKMKEKGDIPEGYSVSREKKERFSLILESASTNQTSMYLCASRLEDQGRREQYFGPGTRLTVT.